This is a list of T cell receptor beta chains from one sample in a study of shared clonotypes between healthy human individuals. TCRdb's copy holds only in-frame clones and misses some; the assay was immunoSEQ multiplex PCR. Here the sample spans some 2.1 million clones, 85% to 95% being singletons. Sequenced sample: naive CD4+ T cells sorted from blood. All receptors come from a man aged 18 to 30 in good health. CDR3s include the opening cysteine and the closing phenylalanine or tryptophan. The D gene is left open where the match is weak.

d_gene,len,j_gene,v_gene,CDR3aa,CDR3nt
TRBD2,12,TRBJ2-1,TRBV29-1,CSVTSGSDEQFF,TGCAGCGTTACTAGCGGGAGTGATGAGCAGTTCTTC
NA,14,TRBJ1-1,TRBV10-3,CAISDGQWGARAFF,TGTGCCATCAGTGACGGACAGTGGGGTGCGAGAGCTTTCTTT
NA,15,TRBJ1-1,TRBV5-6,CASSLDDSPNTEAFF,TGTGCCAGCAGCTTGGACGACAGCCCGAACACTGAAGCTTTCTTT
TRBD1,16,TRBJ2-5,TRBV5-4,CASSLPGQARGETQYF,TGTGCCAGCAGCCTCCCGGGACAGGCCCGAGGAGAGACCCAGTACTTC
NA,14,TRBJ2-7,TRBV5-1,CASSLEWRAYEQYF,TGCGCCAGCAGCTTGGAGTGGAGGGCCTACGAGCAGTACTTC
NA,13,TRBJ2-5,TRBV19,CASSIMEGGTQYF,TGTGCCAGTAGTATCATGGAGGGGGGGACCCAGTACTTC
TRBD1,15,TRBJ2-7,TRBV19,CASSIGRTGAYEQYF,TGTGCCAGTAGTATCGGTCGGACAGGGGCCTACGAGCAGTACTTC
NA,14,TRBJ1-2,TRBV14,CASSPGVTGWSYTF,TGTGCCAGCAGCCCGGGAGTGACCGGGTGGAGCTACACCTTC
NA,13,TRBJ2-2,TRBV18,CATVPPNTGELFF,TGTGCCACCGTACCCCCGAACACCGGGGAGCTGTTTTTT
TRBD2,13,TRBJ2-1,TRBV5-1,CASGLARTYEQFF,TGCGCCAGCGGACTAGCGCGGACGTATGAGCAGTTCTTC
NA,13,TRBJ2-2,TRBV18,CASSRNRDGELFF,TGTGCCAGCTCACGAAACAGGGACGGGGAGCTGTTTTTT
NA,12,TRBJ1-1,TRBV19,CASTDIGTEAFF,TGTGCCAGTACTGATATTGGGACTGAAGCTTTCTTT
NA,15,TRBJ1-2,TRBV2,CASSETTLGRGGYTF,TGTGCCAGCAGTGAAACCACTCTGGGACGAGGGGGCTACACCTTC